The 4 T cell receptor beta chains given below trace back to one sample, sequenced in a study of T cells after yellow fever vaccination. MiXCR, applied by TCRdb to the 5' RACE reads, yields one record per CDR3 protein. Of a few hundred thousand distinct CDR3 sequences in the sample, 15% to 20% were seen once. Sequenced material: PBMCs, taken 15 days after the yellow fever booster vaccination. The source of these receptors is a man aged 30 to 39 who received the YFV17D yellow fever vaccine.

The V call is TRBV20-1, the J call TRBJ2-1; 13 bases match TRBD2. V dropped 4 bases and J dropped 7; count of bases not matched to a gene: 7. Looked up from germline, CDR1 is DFQATT and CDR2 is SNEGSKA (reference sequence). The CDR3 covers 15 residues. The CDR3 region has the DNA TGCAGTGCTACAAAACTAGCGGGAGGGCCGAATGAGCAGTTCTTC. This codes for CSATKLAGGPNEQFF.

This clonotype was counted between two and nine times. The CDR3, as DNA: TGTGCCACGCGGCCGGGGACTAGCGGCCCCCTCGGGGAGCAGTTCTTC. Protein sequence: CATRPGTSGPLGEQFF. The rearrangement joins TRBV15 to TRBJ2-1; 11 bases line up with TRBD2. V trimming: 9 bases; J trimming: 10 bases; junction bases outside the gene matches: 17. Germline CDR1 reads LNHNV; CDR2 reads YYDKDF (reference sequence). The CDR3 totals 16 residues. Full variable domain (missing parts from reference TRBV15 and TRBJ2-1): DAMVIQNPRYQVTQFGKPVTLSCSQTLNHNVMYWYQQKSSQAPKLLFHYYDKDFNNEADTPDNFQSRRPNTSFCFLDIRSPGLGDTAMYLCATRPGTSGPLGEQFFGPGTRLTVL.

The chain is built from TRBV20-1 and TRBJ2-5, with TRBD2 as a possible D gene (6 bases). Germline assignment: CDR1 DFQATT and CDR2 SNEGSKA (reference sequence). V was trimmed by 5 bases and J by 3 bases, leaving 16 bases between them. CDR3 length equals 14 residues. The CDR3 region is CSAPWVSGEETQYF. CDR3 sequence (DNA): TGCAGTGCTCCCTGGGTTAGCGGAGAAGAGACCCAGTACTTC.

The rearrangement joins TRBV28 to TRBJ2-2, with 7 bases fitting TRBD1. J gave up 6 bases and V 6 bases, and 7 bases lay outside the gene matches. CDR3 length equals 14 residues. CDR1 is MDHEN and CDR2 is SYDVKM in the germline V gene. This CDR3 reads CASRIYRGAGELFF. The CDR3 coding sequence is TGTGCCAGCAGGATCTACAGGGGTGCCGGGGAGCTGTTTTTT.